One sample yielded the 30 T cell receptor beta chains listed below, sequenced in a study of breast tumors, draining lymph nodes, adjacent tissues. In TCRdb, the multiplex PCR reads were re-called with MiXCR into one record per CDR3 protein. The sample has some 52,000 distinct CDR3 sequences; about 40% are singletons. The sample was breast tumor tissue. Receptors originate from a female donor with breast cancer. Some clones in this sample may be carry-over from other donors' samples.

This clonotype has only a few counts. As DNA, the CDR3 is TGTGCCAGCAGGACGGAGTATTCGACCGGGGAGCTGTTTTTT. Translation: CASRTEYSTGELFF. The chain employs TRBV6-1 and TRBJ2-2, with D unresolved. This CDR3 region has 14 residues. V gave up 6 bases and J gave up 5 bases, with 13 bases separating them. Germline loops: CDR1 MNHNS, CDR2 SASEGT.

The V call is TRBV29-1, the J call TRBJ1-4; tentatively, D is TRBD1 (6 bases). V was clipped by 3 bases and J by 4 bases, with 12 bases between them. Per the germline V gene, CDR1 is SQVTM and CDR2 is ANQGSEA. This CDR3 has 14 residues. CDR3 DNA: TGCAGCGTTGATGGGGGGGCTGGTAATGAAAAACTGTTTTTT. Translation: CSVDGGAGNEKLFF.

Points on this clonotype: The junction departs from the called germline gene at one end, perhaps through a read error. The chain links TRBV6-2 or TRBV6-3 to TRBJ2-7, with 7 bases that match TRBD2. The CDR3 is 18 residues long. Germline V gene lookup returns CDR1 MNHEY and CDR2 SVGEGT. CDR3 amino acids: CASSHSFRPGLSTCEQYF. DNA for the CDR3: TGTGCCAGCAGTCACTCGTTCCGACCGGGACTATCGACCTGCGAGCAGTACTTC.

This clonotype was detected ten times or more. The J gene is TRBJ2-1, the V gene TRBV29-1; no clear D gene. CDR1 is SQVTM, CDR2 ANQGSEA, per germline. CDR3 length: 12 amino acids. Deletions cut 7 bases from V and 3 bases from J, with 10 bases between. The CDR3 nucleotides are TGCAGCGGAGACCCGAACTACAATGAGCAGTTCTTC. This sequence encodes CSGDPNYNEQFF.

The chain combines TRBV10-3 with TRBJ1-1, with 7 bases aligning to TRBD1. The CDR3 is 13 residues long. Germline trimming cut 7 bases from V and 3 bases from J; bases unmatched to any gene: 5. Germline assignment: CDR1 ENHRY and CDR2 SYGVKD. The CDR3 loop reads CAIKTDRDTEAFF. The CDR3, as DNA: TGTGCCATCAAAACAGACAGGGACACTGAAGCTTTCTTT.

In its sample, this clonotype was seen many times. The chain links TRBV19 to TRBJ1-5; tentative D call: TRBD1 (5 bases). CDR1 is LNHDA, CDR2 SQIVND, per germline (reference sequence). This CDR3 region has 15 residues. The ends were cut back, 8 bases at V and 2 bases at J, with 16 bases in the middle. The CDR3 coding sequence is TGTGCCAGTGGAGCGTTGGGACGCCGCAATCAGCCCCAGCATTTT. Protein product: CASGALGRRNQPQHF.

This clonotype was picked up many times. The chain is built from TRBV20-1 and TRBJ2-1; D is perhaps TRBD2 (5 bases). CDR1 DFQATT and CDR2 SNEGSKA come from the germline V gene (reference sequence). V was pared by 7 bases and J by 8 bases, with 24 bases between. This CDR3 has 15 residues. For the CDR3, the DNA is TGCAGTGGAACTAGTGCGGACCTAGCCATCCATGAGCAGTTCTTC. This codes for CSGTSADLAIHEQFF.

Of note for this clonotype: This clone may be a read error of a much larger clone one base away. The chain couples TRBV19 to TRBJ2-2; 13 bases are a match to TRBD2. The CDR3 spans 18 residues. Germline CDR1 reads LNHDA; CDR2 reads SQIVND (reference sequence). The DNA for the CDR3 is TGTGCCAGTAGTATCGCGACTAGCGGGAGGTTAGACACCGGGGAGCCGTTTTTT. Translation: CASSIATSGRLDTGEPFF.

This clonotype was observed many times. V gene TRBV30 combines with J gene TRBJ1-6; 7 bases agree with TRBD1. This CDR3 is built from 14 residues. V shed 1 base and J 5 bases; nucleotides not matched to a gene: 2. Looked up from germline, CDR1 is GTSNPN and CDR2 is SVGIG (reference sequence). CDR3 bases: TGTGCCTGGAGTGCCGGACAGGATAATTCACCCCTCCACTTT. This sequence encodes CAWSAGQDNSPLHF.

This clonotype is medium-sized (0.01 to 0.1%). The CDR3 DNA sequence: TGCAGTGCTAGGAAAGAACTAGCGGGATGGGATGAGCAGTTCTTC. It is translated as CSARKELAGWDEQFF. The chain uses TRBV20-1 and TRBJ2-1; 10 positions agree with TRBD2. After removal of 3 bases from V and 8 bases from J, the junction contained 10 bases not matched to a gene. CDR1 and CDR2 (germline): DFQATT, SNEGSKA (reference sequence). The CDR3 loop spans 15 amino acids.

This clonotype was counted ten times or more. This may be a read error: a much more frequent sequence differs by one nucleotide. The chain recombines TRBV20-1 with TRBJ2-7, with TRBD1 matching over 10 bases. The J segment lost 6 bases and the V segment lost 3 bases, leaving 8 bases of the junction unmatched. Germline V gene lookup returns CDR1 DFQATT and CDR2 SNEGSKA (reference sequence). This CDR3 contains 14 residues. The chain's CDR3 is CSARRRDRGSEQYF. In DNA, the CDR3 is TGCAGTGCTAGGCGCCGGGACAGGGGTTCCGAGCAGTACTTC.

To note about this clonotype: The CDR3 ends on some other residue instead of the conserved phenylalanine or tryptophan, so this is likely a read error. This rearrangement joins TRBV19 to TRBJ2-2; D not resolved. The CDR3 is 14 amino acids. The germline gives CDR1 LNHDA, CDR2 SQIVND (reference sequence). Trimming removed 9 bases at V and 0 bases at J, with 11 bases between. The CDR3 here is CASSSTANTGELFL. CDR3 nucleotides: TGTGCCAGCAGTTCCACGGCGAACACCGGGGAGCTGTTTCTT.

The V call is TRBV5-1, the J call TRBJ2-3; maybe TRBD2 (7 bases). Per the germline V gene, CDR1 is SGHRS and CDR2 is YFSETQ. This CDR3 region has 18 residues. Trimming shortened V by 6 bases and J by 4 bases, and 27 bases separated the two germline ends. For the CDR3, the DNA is TGCGCCAGCAAGGGGTTGAACGGGGGCGGGAGCGGCGCAGATACGCAGTATTTT. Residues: CASKGLNGGGSGADTQYF.

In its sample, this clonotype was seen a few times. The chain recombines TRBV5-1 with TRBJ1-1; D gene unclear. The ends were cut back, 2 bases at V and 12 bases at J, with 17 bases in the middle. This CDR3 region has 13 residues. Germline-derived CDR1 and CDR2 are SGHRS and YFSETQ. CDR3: CASSFRAPLETFF. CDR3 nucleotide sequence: TGCGCCAGCAGCTTCCGGGCTCCCCTCGAGACTTTCTTT.

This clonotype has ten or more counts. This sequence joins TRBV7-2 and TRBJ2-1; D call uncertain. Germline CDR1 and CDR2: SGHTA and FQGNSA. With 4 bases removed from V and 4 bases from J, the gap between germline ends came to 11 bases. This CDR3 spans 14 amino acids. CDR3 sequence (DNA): TGTGCCAGCAGCTCGGGTCGACGGTACAATGAGCAGTTCTTC. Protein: CASSSGRRYNEQFF.

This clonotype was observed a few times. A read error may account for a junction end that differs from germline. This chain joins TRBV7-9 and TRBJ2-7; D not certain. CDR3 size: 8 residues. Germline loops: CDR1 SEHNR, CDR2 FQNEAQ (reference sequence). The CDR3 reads CASSPVFF. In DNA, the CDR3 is TGTGCCAGCAGCCCGGTTTTCTTC. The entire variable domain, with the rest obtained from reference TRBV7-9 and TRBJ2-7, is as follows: DTGVSQNPRHKITKRGQNVTFRCDPISEHNRLYWYRQTLGQGPEFLTYFQNEAQLEKSRLLSDRFSAERPKGSFSTLEIQRTEQGDSAMYLCASSPVFFGPGTRLTVT.

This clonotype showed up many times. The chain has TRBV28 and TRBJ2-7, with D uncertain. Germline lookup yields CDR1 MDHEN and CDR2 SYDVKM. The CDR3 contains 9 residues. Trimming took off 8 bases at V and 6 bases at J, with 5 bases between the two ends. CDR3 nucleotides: TGTGCCAGCGGCGGCGAGCAGTACTTC. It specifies CASGGEQYF.

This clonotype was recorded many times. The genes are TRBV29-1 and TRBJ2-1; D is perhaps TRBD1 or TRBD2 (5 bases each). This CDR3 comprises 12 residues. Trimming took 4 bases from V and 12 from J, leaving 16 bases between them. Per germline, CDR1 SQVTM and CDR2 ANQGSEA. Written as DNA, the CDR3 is TGCAGCGTTGTGGCCAACGAGGGGAGGCAGTTCTTC. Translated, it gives CSVVANEGRQFF.

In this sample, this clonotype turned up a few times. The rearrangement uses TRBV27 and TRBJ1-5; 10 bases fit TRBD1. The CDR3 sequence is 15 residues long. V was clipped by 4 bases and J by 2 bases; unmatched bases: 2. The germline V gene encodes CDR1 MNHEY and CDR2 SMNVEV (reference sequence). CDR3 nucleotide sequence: TGTGCCAGCAGTTCCGGACAGGGGGGCAATCAGCCCCAGCATTTT. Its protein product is CASSSGQGGNQPQHF.

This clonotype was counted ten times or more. The CDR3 region is CASSQDQQSYEQYF. The CDR3 nucleotides read TGTGCCAGCAGCCAAGATCAGCAGTCCTACGAGCAGTACTTC. The chain joins TRBV3-1 to TRBJ2-7; D is uncertain. In germline, CDR1 is LGHDT, CDR2 YNNKEL (reference sequence). Trimming shortened V by 0 bases and J by 1 base, and 7 bases separated the two germline ends. The CDR3 length is 14 residues.

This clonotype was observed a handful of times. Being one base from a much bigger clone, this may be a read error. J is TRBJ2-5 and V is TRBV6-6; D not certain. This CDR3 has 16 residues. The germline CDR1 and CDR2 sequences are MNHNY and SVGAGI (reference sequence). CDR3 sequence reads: CASSHSRSQQQETQYF. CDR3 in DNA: TGTGCCAGCAGTCACTCACGGTCGCAACAGCAAGAGACCCAGTACTTC.

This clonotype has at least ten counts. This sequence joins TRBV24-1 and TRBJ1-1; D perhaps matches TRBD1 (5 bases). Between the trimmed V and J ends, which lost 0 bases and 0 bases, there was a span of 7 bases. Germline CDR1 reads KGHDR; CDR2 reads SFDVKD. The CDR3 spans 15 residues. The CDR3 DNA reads TGTGCCACCAGTGATTTGCGGGGGATGAACACTGAAGCTTTCTTT. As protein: CATSDLRGMNTEAFF.

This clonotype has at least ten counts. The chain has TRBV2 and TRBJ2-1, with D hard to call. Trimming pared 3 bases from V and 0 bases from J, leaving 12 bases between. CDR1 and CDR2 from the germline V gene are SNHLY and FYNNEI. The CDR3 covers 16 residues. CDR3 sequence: CASSDFEKSSYNEQFF. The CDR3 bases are TGTGCCAGCAGTGATTTCGAGAAGAGCTCCTACAATGAGCAGTTCTTC.

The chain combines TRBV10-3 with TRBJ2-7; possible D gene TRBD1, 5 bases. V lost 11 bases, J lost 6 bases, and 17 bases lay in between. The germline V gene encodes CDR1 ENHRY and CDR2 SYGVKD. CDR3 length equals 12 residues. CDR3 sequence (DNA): TGTGCCGCCGGTCTCAGGGTGGCCGAGCAGTACTTC. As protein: CAAGLRVAEQYF.

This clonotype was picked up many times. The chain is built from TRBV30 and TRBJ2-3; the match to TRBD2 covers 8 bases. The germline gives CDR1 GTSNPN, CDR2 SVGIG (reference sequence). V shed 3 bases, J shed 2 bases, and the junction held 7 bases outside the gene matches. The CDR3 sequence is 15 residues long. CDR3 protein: CAWRPPSGPTDTQYF. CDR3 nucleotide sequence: TGTGCCTGGAGACCCCCTAGCGGGCCCACAGATACGCAGTATTTT. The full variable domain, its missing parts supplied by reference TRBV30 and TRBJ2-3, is SQTIHQWPATLVQPVGSPLSLECTVEGTSNPNLYWYRQAAGRGLQLLFYSVGIGQISSEVPQNLSASRPQDRQFILSSKKLLLSDSGFYLCAWRPPSGPTDTQYFGPGTRLTVL.

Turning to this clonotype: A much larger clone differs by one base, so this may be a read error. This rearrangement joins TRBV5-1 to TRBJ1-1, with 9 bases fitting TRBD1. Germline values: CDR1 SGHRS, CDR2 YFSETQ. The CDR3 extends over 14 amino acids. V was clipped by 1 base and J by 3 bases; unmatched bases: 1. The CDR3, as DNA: TGCGCCAGCAGCTTGACAGGGGGCTACACTGAAGCTTTCTTT. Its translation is CASSLTGGYTEAFF.

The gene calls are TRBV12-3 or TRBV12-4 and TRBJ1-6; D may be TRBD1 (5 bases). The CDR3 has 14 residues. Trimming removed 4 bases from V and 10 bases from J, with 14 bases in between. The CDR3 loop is CASSSNTGLSPLHF. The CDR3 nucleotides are TGTGCCAGCAGTTCTAATACAGGCCTCTCACCCCTCCACTTT.

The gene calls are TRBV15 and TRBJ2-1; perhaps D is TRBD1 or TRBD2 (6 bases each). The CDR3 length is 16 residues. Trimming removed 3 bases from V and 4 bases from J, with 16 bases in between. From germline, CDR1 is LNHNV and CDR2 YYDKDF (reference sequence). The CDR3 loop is CATSSYSRGRYNEQFF. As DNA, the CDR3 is TGTGCCACCAGCAGTTACAGTCGGGGGCGGTACAATGAGCAGTTCTTC.

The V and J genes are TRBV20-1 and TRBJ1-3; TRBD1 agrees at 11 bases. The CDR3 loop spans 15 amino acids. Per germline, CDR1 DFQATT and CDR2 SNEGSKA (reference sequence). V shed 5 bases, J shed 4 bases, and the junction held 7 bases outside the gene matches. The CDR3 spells CSAQGTGGSGNTIYF. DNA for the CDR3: TGCAGTGCTCAAGGGACAGGGGGATCCGGAAACACCATATATTTT.

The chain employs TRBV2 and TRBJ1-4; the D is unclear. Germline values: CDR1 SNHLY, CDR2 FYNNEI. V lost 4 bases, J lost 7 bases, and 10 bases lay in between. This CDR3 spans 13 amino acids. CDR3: CASSAEGGEKLFF. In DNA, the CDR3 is TGTGCCAGCAGTGCAGAGGGCGGTGAAAAACTGTTTTTT.